Included here is one T cell receptor (beta chain) sequence, with context. Its antigen is as yet unknown. The sample originates from a study of HIV-infected patients and healthy controls. Overall study findings and caveats: Eight alpha and eight beta V genes differed significantly in mean usage between HIV-infected patients and controls.

Per the germline V gene, CDR1 is DFQATT and CDR2 is SNEGSKA (reference sequence). The V and J ends lost 4 bases and 5 bases respectively, with 20 bases between them. The CDR3 length is 15 residues. All unsorted peripheral T cells were captured because whole blood was used without fractionation. Around 0.5 ug RNA was reverse transcribed with alpha and beta constant-region primers. Each of the alpha and beta chains got its own library through chain-specific third strand synthesis with indices. MiXCR, run by TCRdb on the 5' RACE reads, gives a single entry per CDR3 protein. This table has 15,000 to 20,000 distinct CDR3 sequences, 8.5% to 9.5% appearing once.

Sequenced: blood. The chain combines TRBV20-1 with TRBJ1-1; the D gene is possibly TRBD1 (6 bases). This clonotype was obtained from an adult in good health. The CDR3 loop reads CSATLEGDTLTEAFF. The CDR3, as DNA: TGCAGTGCTACTTTGGAGGGGGACACGTTGACTGAAGCTTTCTTT.